This T cell receptor (beta chain) derives from a study of blood T cell repertoires in COVID-19. Followed longitudinally, the Seattle patients had been enrolled during active infection. Sequencing used immunoSEQ multiplex PCR; TCRdb keeps in-frame clones, though not all of them. The table includes roughly 150,000 clones, roughly 88% detected once. The ends lost 4 bases at V and 7 bases at J; junction bases unmatched: 10. The CDR3 is made up of 16 amino acids. The V gene's germline CDR1 is SGHDT and CDR2 YYEEEE. The receptor was derived from a man older than 75 with COVID-19, enrolled during active disease. The rearrangement uses TRBV5-6 and TRBJ2-2; 10 positions agree with TRBD1. The sequencing input was peripheral blood. CDR3 nucleotides: TGTGCCAGCAGCCAACCCGAGACAGGGGGCTTCGGGGAGCTGTTTTTT. This sequence encodes CASSQPETGGFGELFF.